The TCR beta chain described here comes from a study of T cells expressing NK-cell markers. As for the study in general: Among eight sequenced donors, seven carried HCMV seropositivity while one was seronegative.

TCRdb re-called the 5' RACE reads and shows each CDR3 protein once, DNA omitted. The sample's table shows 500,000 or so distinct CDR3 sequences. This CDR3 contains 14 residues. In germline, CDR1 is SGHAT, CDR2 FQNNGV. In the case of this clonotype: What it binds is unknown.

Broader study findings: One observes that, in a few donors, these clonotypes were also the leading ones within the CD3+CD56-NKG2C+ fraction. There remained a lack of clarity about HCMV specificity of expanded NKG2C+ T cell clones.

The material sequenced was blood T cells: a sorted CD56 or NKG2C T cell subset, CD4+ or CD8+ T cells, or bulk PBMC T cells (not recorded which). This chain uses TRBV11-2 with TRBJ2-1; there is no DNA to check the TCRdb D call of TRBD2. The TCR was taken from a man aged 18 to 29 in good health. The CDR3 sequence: CASSPLAGGLEQFF.